The 20 T cell receptor beta chains presented below share a single source sample, sequenced in a study of Ad26.COV2.S vaccination and SARS-CoV-2 variants. Regarding treatment: some 20 received Ad26.COV2.S at low or high dose, single or two shots; 5 received placebo; per-sample allocation not given. Day 63 after the first vaccine or placebo injection was the time point for sampling. Sequencing used immunoSEQ multiplex PCR; TCRdb keeps in-frame clones, though not all of them. The sample carries 350,000 to 450,000 clones, about 89% recorded once. The sample here was peripheral blood, taken in a trial of Ad26.COV2.S vaccine versus placebo. These receptors originate from a person between 18 and 60 years old who received the Ad26.COV2.S COVID-19 vaccine or a placebo.

The V gene is TRBV7-8, the J gene TRBJ1-2, with D maybe TRBD1 (5 bases). Germline V CDR1 and CDR2: SGHVS, FQNEAQ. Trimming removed 5 bases at V and 5 bases at J, with 12 bases between. The CDR3 consists of 13 residues. CDR3 DNA: TGTGCCAGCAGCCCCCCCGGGGCTTATGGCTACACCTTC. It is translated as CASSPPGAYGYTF. Variable domain in full (rest from reference TRBV7-8 and TRBJ1-2): GAGVSQSPRYKVAKRGQDVALRCDPISGHVSLFWYQQALGQGPEFLTYFQNEAQLDKSGLPSDRFFAERPEGSVSTLKIQRTQQEDSAVYLCASSPPGAYGYTFGSGTRLTVV.

The chain uses TRBV5-8 and TRBJ1-2, with TRBD1 matching over 7 bases. This CDR3 has 14 residues. The junction had 7 bases not matched to a gene; V was cut back by 4 bases and J by 4 bases. From germline, CDR1 is SGHTS and CDR2 YDEGEE. CDR3 sequence: CASSPRDSFYGYTF. The CDR3 DNA follows: TGTGCCAGCAGCCCTCGGGACAGCTTCTATGGCTACACCTTC.

The V and J genes are TRBV7-9 and TRBJ2-3, with TRBD2 as a possible D gene (5 bases). CDR1 and CDR2 (germline): SEHNR, FQNEAQ (reference sequence). The CDR3 has 14 amino acids. V was trimmed by 6 bases and J by 4 bases, leaving 14 bases between them. CDR3 nucleotide sequence: TGTGCCAGCAGTTCGACTACTGGGGCAGATACGCAGTATTTT. This sequence encodes CASSSTTGADTQYF.

The V gene is TRBV5-6, the J gene TRBJ2-7, with 7 bases matching TRBD2. Germline loops: CDR1 SGHDT, CDR2 YYEEEE. The CDR3 extends over 14 amino acids. After removal of 4 bases from V and 4 bases from J, the junction contained 8 bases not matched to a gene. The CDR3 protein is CASSHLAGEYEQYF. The DNA for the CDR3 is TGTGCCAGCAGCCACCTTGCGGGAGAGTACGAGCAGTACTTC.

This clone has a single count. V gene TRBV6-6 combines with J gene TRBJ1-1; D gene uncertain. This CDR3 is built from 13 residues. The germline V gene has CDR1 MNHNY and CDR2 SVGAGI (reference sequence). V was clipped by 6 bases and J by 0 bases, with 8 bases between them. The DNA of the CDR3 is TGTGCCAGCAGCCTTAGTATGAACACTGAAGCTTTCTTT. This codes for CASSLSMNTEAFF.

The chain links TRBV24-1 to TRBJ2-3; D may be TRBD2 (6 bases). V was trimmed by 4 bases and J by 0 bases, leaving 10 bases between them. Germline-derived CDR1 and CDR2 are KGHDR and SFDVKD. The CDR3 length is 15 residues. CDR3 sequence (DNA): TGTGCCACCAGTGACCCAACTAGCAGCACAGATACGCAGTATTTT. Translated: CATSDPTSSTDTQYF.

The chain recombines TRBV6-5 with TRBJ2-7; D might be TRBD2 (5 bases). Trimming took 6 bases from V and 0 from J, leaving 15 bases between them. The CDR3 runs 15 residues. Germline V CDR1 and CDR2: MNHEY, SVGAGI. The CDR3 loop is CASSLSGSNSYEQYF. In DNA form, the CDR3 reads TGTGCCAGCAGCTTAAGCGGTTCCAACTCCTACGAGCAGTACTTC.

The table lists this clone with a count of one. J is TRBJ2-3 and V is TRBV7-9; tentatively, D is TRBD1 or TRBD2 (5 bases each). This CDR3 is 14 amino acids long. Looked up from germline, CDR1 is SEHNR and CDR2 is FQNEAQ (reference sequence). V lost 5 bases and J 6 bases, leaving 15 bases between the germline ends. CDR3 sequence (DNA): TGTGCCAGCAGCCACGACGGGGACGTGGATACGCAGTATTTT. It is translated as CASSHDGDVDTQYF. Variable domain in full (rest from reference TRBV7-9 and TRBJ2-3): DTGVSQNPRHKITKRGQNVTFRCDPISEHNRLYWYRQTLGQGPEFLTYFQNEAQLEKSRLLSDRFSAERPKGSFSTLEIQRTEQGDSAMYLCASSHDGDVDTQYFGPGTRLTVL.

The chain uses TRBV18 and TRBJ2-3; 7 bases are shared with TRBD2. The V gene end was trimmed by 0 bases and the J gene end by 2 bases; junction bases not matched to a gene: 5. CDR3 length equals 16 residues. The germline CDR1 and CDR2 sequences are KGHSH and LQKENI. The DNA of the CDR3 is TGTGCCAGCTCACCACCGGGCGGGAGATTCACAGATACGCAGTATTTT. Translation gives CASSPPGGRFTDTQYF.

The chain is built from TRBV6-5 and TRBJ2-1; the D gene is possibly TRBD2 (5 bases). Germline values: CDR1 MNHEY, CDR2 SVGAGI. CDR3 size: 11 residues. V shed 11 bases and J shed 11 bases, with 16 bases lying between them. The CDR3 nucleotides read TGTGCCGCGCGAGCGGAAAGAAAGCAGTTCTTC. Translating gives CAARAERKQFF.

The rearrangement uses TRBV5-4 and TRBJ1-1; D remains unclear. The V gene's germline CDR1 is SGHNT and CDR2 YYREEE (reference sequence). The CDR3 is made up of 15 amino acids. The V end was cut by 0 bases, the J end by 2 bases, with 11 bases between. CDR3 sequence: CASSLAAGVNTEAFF. The CDR3 region has the DNA TGTGCCAGCAGCTTGGCGGCAGGCGTTAACACTGAAGCTTTCTTT.

The rearrangement joins TRBV7-2 to TRBJ2-3; D possibly corresponds to TRBD2 (5 bases). Germline V gene data show CDR1 as SGHTA and CDR2 as FQGNSA. The V and J ends lost 5 bases and 2 bases respectively, with 11 bases between them. The CDR3 length is 14 residues. CDR3 DNA sequence: TGTGCCAGCAGCCCCAGCGGCTTCACAGATACGCAGTATTTT. Encoded protein: CASSPSGFTDTQYF. Full variable domain (rest looked up from reference TRBV7-2 and TRBJ2-3): GAGVSQSPSNKVTEKGKDVELRCDPISGHTALYWYRQSLGQGLEFLIYFQGNSAPDKSGLPSDRFSAERTGGSVSTLTIQRTQQEDSAVYLCASSPSGFTDTQYFGPGTRLTVL.

The rearrangement links TRBV3-1 (or the pseudogene TRBV3-2) to TRBJ2-7, with 7 nucleotides matching TRBD2. The CDR3 extends over 13 amino acids. The germline gives CDR1 LGHDT, CDR2 YNNKEL (reference sequence). J lost 0 bases, V lost 4 bases, and 0 bases had no gene match. CDR3 in DNA: TGTGCCAGCAGCCGGGACTACTCCTACGAGCAGTACTTC. This sequence encodes CASSRDYSYEQYF.

The chain joins TRBV28 to TRBJ2-5; tentatively, D is TRBD1 or TRBD2 (5 bases each). Trimming pared 6 bases from V and 9 bases from J, leaving 20 bases between. The CDR3 has 14 residues. The germline gives CDR1 MDHEN, CDR2 SYDVKM. CDR3 coding DNA: TGTGCCAGCAGCCCAGGGACCCACGTGAGGGCCCAGTACTTC. Translation: CASSPGTHVRAQYF.

The chain combines TRBV24-1 with TRBJ2-3; weak D call: TRBD2 (6 bases). The germline V and J ends were trimmed by 1 base and 0 bases, with 10 bases remaining between them. Germline V gene sequence: CDR1 KGHDR, CDR2 SFDVKD. CDR3 length: 16 residues. DNA for the CDR3: TGTGCCACCAGTGATTTCTATAGCGGTAGCACAGATACGCAGTATTTT. As protein: CATSDFYSGSTDTQYF.

This sequence joins TRBV30 and TRBJ1-1; possible D gene TRBD1, 6 bases. V dropped 2 bases and J dropped 4 bases, with 11 bases sitting between them. The CDR3 sequence is 13 residues long. Per germline, CDR1 GTSNPN and CDR2 SVGIG (reference sequence). The CDR3 DNA reads TGTGCCTGGAGTTGGAAGGGGGTCACTGAAGCTTTCTTT. It translates to CAWSWKGVTEAFF.

This clone was found once. The genes are TRBV29-1 and TRBJ2-7, with 7 bases fitting TRBD1. Germline V gives CDR1 SQVTM, CDR2 ANQGSEA. The CDR3 has 13 amino acids. V dropped 4 bases and J dropped 6; count of bases not matched to a gene: 9. The chain's CDR3 is CSVGTGPPAEQYF. CDR3 DNA sequence: TGCAGCGTTGGGACAGGTCCGCCTGCCGAGCAGTACTTC.

The rearrangement links TRBV7-8 to TRBJ2-5, with a tentative D call TRBD2 (5 bases). The CDR3 runs to 15 residues. The germline CDR1 and CDR2 sequences are SGHVS and FQNEAQ. V was trimmed by 5 bases and J by 2 bases, leaving 15 bases between them. CDR3 coding DNA: TGTGCCAGCAGCGCGTTAAGGAGCGGACAAGAGACCCAGTACTTC. Protein product: CASSALRSGQETQYF.

J is TRBJ2-2 and V is TRBV5-1, with 10 bases identical to TRBD2. Germline V gene data show CDR1 as SGHRS and CDR2 as YFSETQ. V lost 0 bases and J lost 0; bases outside the gene matches: 2. The CDR3 consists of 17 residues. CDR3 amino acids: CASSLGTSGPNTGELFF. CDR3 nucleotides: TGCGCCAGCAGCTTGGGGACTAGCGGACCGAACACCGGGGAGCTGTTTTTT.

This clone was found many times. The chain carries TRBV11-2 and TRBJ2-3; TRBD2 agrees at 9 bases. Germline trimming cut 5 bases from V and 1 base from J; bases unmatched to any gene: 7. Germline lookup yields CDR1 SGHAT and CDR2 FQNNGV. The CDR3 totals 16 residues. This CDR3 reads CASSPSGGRGTDTQYF. The CDR3 DNA reads TGTGCCAGCAGCCCCTCTGGCGGGAGGGGCACAGATACGCAGTATTTT. Looking up the rest from reference TRBV11-2 and TRBJ2-3 gives the full variable domain: EAGVAQSPRYKIIEKRQSVAFWCNPISGHATLYWYQQILGQGPKLLIQFQNNGVVDDSQLPKDRFSAERLKGVDSTLKIQPAKLEDSAVYLCASSPSGGRGTDTQYFGPGTRLTVL.